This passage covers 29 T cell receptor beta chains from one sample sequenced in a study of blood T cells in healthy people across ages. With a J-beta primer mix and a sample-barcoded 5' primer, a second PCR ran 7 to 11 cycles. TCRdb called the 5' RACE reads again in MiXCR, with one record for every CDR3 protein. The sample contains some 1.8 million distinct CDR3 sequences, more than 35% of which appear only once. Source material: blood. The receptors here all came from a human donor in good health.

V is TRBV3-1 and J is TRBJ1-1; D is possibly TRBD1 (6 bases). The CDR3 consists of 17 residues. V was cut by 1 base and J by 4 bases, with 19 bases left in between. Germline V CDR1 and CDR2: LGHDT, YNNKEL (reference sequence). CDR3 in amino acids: CASSQAYRAQGITEAFF. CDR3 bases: TGTGCCAGCAGCCAAGCCTACAGGGCCCAGGGGATCACTGAAGCTTTCTTT. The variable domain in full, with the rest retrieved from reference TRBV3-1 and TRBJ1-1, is DTAVSQTPKYLVTQMGNDKSIKCEQNLGHDTMYWYKQDSKKFLKIMFSYNNKELIINETVPNRFSPKSPDKAHLNLHINSLELGDSAVYFCASSQAYRAQGITEAFFGQGTRLTVV.

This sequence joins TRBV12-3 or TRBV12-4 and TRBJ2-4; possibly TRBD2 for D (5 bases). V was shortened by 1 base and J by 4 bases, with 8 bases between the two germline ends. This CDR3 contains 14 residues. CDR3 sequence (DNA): TGTGCCAGCAGTTTAGGTTCGGGGAAAAACATTCAGTACTTC. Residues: CASSLGSGKNIQYF.

Here the CDR3 reads CASSPVGQGLTDTQYF. The CDR3 bases are TGCGCCAGCAGCCCCGTGGGACAGGGATTAACAGATACGCAGTATTTT. The rearrangement uses TRBV4-1 and TRBJ2-3, with 9 bases aligning to TRBD1. Trimming cost V 4 bases and J 3 bases; bases outside gene matches: 8. The germline gives CDR1 MGHRA, CDR2 YSYEKL. This CDR3 contains 16 residues.

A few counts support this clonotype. CDR3 protein: CSALSTGGYTF. As DNA, the CDR3 is TGCAGTGCCCTCTCGACAGGGGGCTACACCTTC. The chain joins TRBV20-1 to TRBJ1-2; 7 positions agree with TRBD1. The CDR3 runs to 11 residues. After removal of 6 bases from V and 8 bases from J, the junction contained 6 bases not matched to a gene. Germline CDR1 DFQATT, CDR2 SNEGSKA (reference sequence).

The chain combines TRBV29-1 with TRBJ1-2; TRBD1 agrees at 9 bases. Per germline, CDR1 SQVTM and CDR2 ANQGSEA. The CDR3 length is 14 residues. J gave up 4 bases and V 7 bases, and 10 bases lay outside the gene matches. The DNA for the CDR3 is TGCAGCGCTGGGGACAGGGAGAGGGGCTATGGCTACACCTTC. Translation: CSAGDRERGYGYTF.

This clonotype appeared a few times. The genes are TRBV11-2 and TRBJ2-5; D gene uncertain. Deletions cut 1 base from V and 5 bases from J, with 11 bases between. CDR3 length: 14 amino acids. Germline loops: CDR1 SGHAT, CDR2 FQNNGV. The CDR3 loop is CASSLGGPAETQYF. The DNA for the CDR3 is TGTGCCAGCAGCTTAGGAGGACCCGCGGAGACCCAGTACTTC.

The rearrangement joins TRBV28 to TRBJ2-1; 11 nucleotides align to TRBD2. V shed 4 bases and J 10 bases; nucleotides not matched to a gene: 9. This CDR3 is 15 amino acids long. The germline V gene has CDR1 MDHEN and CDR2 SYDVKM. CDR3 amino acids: CASSSPSGGPEEQFF. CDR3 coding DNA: TGTGCCAGCAGTTCTCCTAGCGGGGGGCCTGAGGAGCAGTTCTTC. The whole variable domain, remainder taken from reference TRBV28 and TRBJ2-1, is DVKVTQSSRYLVKRTGEKVFLECVQDMDHENMFWYRQDPGLGLRLIYFSYDVKMKEKGDIPEGYSVSREKKERFSLILESASTNQTSMYLCASSSPSGGPEEQFFGPGTRLTVL.

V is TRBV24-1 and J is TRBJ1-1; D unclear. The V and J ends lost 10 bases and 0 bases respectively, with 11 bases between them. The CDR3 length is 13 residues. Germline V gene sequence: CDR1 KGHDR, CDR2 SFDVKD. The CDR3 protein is CATGDGMNTEAFF. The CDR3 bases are TGTGCCACGGGAGACGGCATGAACACTGAAGCTTTCTTT.

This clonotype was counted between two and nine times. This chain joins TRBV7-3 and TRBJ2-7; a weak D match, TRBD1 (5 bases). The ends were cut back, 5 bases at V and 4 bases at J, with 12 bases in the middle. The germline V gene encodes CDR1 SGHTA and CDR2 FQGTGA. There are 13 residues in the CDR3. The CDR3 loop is CASSRLQGYEQYF. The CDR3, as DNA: TGTGCCAGCAGCCGGCTCCAGGGATACGAGCAGTACTTC.

In DNA, the CDR3 is TGTGCCAGCAGCTCGTCGTACAGGGACCTCTATGGCTACACCTTC. This sequence encodes CASSSSYRDLYGYTF. The J gene is TRBJ1-2, the V gene TRBV3-1, with TRBD1 as a possible D gene (6 bases). V was trimmed by 5 bases and J by 4 bases, leaving 17 bases between them. The length of the CDR3 is 15 residues. CDR1 and CDR2 from the germline V gene are LGHDT and YNNKEL (reference sequence).

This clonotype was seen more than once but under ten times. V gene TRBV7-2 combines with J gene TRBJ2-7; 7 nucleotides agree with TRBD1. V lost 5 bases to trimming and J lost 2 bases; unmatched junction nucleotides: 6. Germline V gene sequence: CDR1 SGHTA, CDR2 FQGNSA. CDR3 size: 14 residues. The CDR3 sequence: CASSKRDSAYEQYF. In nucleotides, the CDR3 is TGTGCCAGCAGCAAACGGGACAGCGCCTACGAGCAGTACTTC.

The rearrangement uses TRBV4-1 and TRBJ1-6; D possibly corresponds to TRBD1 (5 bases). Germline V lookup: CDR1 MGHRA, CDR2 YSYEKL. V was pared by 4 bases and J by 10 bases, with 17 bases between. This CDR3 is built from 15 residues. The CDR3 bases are TGCGCCAGCAGCCGAGTCTGGGGGTTAAGCTCACCCCTCCACTTT. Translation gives CASSRVWGLSSPLHF.

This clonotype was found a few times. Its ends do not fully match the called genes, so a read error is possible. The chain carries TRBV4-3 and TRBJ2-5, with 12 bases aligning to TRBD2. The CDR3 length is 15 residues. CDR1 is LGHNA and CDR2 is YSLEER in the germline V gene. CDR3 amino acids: CARSQTGTSGETQYF. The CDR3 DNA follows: TGCGCCCGCAGCCAAACCGGGACTAGCGGGGAGACCCAGTACTTC.

The CDR3 DNA reads as TGTGCCAGCAGGGTTCAGGGCCCGACCTACGAGCAGTACTTC. Protein product: CASRVQGPTYEQYF. The chain couples TRBV28 to TRBJ2-7, with D possibly TRBD1 on 5 matching bases. Trimming took 6 bases from V and 2 from J, leaving 14 bases between them. The germline gives CDR1 MDHEN, CDR2 SYDVKM. The CDR3 contains 14 residues.

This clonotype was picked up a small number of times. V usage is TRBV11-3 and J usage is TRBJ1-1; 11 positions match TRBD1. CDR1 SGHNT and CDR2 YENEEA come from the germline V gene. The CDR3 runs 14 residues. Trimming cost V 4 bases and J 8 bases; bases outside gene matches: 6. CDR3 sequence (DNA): TGTGCCAGCAGCTCTCCGGGACAGGGGGGCGAAGCTTTCTTT. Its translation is CASSSPGQGGEAFF.

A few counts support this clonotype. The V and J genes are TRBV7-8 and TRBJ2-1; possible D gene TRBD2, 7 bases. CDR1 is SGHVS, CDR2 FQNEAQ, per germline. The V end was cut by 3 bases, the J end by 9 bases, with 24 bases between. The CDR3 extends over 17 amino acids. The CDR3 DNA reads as TGTGCCAGCAGCTTGACAAACGGCGGGGGCAGAGGAGGTGAGCAGTTCTTC. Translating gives CASSLTNGGGRGGEQFF.

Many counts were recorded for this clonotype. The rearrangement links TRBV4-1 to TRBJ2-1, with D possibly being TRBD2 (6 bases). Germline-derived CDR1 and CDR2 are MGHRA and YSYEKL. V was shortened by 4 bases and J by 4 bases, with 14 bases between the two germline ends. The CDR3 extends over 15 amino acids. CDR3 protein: CASSRRDGGYNEQFF. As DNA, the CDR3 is TGCGCCAGCAGCCGACGGGACGGGGGATACAATGAGCAGTTCTTC.

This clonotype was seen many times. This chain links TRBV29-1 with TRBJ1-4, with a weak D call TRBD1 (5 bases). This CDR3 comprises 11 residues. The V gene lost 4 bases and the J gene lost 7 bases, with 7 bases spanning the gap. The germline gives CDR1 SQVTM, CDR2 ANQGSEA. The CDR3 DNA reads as TGCAGCGTTGGCAGGGCTGAAAAACTGTTTTTT. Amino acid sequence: CSVGRAEKLFF.

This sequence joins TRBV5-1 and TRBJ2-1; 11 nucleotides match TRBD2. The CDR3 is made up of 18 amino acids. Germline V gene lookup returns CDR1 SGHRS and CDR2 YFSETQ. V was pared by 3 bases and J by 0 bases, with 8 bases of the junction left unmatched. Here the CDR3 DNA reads TGCGCCAGCAGCTCATCTTTGACTAGCGGGATCTCCTACAATGAGCAGTTCTTC. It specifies CASSSSLTSGISYNEQFF.

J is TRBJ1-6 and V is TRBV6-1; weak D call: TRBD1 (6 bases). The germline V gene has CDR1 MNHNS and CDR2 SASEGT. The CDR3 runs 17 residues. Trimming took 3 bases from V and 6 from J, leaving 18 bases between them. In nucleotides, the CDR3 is TGTGCCAGCAGTGATCCCCCCCCGCAGGGGCGTAATTCACCCCTCCACTTT. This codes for CASSDPPPQGRNSPLHF.

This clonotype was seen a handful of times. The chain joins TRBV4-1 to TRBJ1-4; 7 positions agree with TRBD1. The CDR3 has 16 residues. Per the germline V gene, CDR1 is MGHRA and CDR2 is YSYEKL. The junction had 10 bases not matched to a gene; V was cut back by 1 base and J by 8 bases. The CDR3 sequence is CASSQVEGAVGEKLFF. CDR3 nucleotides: TGCGCCAGCAGCCAAGTCGAGGGGGCGGTTGGGGAAAAACTGTTTTTT.

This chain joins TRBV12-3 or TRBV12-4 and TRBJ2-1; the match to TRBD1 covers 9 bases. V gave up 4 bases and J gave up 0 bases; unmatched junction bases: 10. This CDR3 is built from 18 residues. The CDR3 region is CASSSLAPTGGSYNEQFF. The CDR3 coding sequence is TGTGCCAGCAGTTCCCTGGCCCCGACAGGGGGCTCCTACAATGAGCAGTTCTTC.

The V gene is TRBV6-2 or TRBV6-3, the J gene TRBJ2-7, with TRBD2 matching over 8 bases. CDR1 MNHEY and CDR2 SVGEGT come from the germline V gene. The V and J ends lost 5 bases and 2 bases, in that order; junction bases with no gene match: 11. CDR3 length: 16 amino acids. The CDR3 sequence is CASSPPTSDAPYEQYF. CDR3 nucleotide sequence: TGTGCCAGCAGTCCTCCGACTAGCGACGCCCCCTACGAGCAGTACTTC.

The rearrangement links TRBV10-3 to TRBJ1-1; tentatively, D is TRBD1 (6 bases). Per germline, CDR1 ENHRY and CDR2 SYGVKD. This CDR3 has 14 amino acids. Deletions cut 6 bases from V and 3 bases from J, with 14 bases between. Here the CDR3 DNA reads TGTGCCATCAGAACGGGGGCGATGGACACTGAAGCTTTCTTT. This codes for CAIRTGAMDTEAFF.

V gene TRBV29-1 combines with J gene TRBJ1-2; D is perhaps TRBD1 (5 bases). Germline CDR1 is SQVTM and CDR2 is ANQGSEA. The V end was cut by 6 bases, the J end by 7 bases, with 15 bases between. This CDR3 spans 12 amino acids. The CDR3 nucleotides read TGCAGCGTGGAAAGAGCAGGGCCTGGCTACACCTTC. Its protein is CSVERAGPGYTF.

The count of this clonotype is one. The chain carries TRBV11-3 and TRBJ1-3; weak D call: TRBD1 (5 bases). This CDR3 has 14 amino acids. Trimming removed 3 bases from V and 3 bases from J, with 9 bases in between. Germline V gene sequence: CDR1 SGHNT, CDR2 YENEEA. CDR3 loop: CASSFKQDGNTIYF. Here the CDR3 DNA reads TGTGCCAGCAGCTTCAAACAGGATGGAAACACCATATATTTT.

Here the CDR3 reads CASGLLGVANTEAFF. For the CDR3, the DNA is TGTGCCAGCGGCCTATTAGGTGTAGCGAACACTGAAGCTTTCTTT. The rearrangement uses TRBV7-2 and TRBJ1-1; D gene ambiguous. Trimming removed 8 bases at V and 1 base at J, with 17 bases between. Germline-derived CDR1 and CDR2 are SGHTA and FQGNSA. The CDR3 has 15 residues.

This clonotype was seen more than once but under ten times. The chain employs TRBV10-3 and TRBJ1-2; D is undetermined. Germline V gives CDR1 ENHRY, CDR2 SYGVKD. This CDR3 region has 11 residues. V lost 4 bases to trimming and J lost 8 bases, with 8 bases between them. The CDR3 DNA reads TGTGCCATCAGTGGGGTCGACGGCTACACCTTC. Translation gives CAISGVDGYTF.

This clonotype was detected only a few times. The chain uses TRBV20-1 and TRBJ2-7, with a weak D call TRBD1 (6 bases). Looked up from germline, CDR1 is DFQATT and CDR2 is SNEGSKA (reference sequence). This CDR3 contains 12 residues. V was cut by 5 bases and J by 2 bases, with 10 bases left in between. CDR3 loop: CSASTGPYEQYF. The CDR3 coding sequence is TGCAGTGCTTCGACAGGCCCCTACGAGCAGTACTTC.